This T cell receptor (beta chain) stems from a study of OX40 agonist ivuxolimab in advanced cancers. The table came from immunoSEQ multiplex PCR; TCRdb's copy has only in-frame clones and leaves some out. The data hold under 90,000 clones, with roughly 89% observed a single time. This CDR3 is 15 amino acids long. Germline lookup yields CDR1 SNHLY and CDR2 FYNNEI. The V end was cut by 4 bases, the J end by 0 bases, with 10 bases between. The sequencing used CD4+ or CD8+ T cells sorted from blood, collected in a trial of the OX40 agonist ivuxolimab. This chain uses TRBV2 with TRBJ2-4; no clear D gene. This receptor was taken from an adult with an advanced solid tumor such as melanoma, head and neck, liver or kidney cancer. CDR3 coding DNA: TGTGCCAGCAGTGGCCCCTTCGAAGCCAAAAACATTCAGTACTTC. Translated: CASSGPFEAKNIQYF.